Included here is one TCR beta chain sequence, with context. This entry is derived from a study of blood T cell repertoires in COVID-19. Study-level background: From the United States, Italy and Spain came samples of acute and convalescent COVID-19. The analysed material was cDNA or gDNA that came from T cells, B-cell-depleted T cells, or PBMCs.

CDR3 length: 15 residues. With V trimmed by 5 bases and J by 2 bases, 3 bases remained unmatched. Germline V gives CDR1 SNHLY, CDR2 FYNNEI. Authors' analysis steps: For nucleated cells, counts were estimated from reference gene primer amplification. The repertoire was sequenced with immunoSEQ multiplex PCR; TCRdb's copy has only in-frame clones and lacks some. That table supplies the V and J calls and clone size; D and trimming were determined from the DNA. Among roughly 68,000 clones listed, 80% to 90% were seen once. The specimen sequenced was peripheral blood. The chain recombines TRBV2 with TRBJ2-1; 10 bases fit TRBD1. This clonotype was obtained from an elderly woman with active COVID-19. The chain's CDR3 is CASSFDRGPYNEQFF. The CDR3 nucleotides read TGTGCCAGCAGTTTCGACAGGGGGCCCTACAATGAGCAGTTCTTC.